The text below deals with one T cell receptor beta chain. Antigen: not known. In replicate PCRs of sorted subsets, about 190 ng DNA, about 30,000 T cell genomes, was used. The assay was immunoSEQ multiplex PCR, and TCRdb's table has in-frame clones only and misses some. The table records 2 million to 2.5 million clones, about 92% of them present only once. V was trimmed by 10 bases and J by 7 bases, leaving 17 bases between them. CDR1 is MNHEY and CDR2 is SVGAGI in the germline V gene. This CDR3 has 14 residues. The sample belongs to a study of shared clonotypes between healthy human individuals. Study overall: Per donor, CD8 memory used one plate, CD8 naive used two, CD4 memory used three and CD4 naive used three.

Study results and caveats: The study found about 5% of naive CD4 clonotypes shared across a few donors.

The clonotype was recovered from a man aged 18 to 30 in good health. Some clones in this sample may be carry-over from other donors' samples. The chain is built from TRBV6-5 and TRBJ1-6, with a possible D match to TRBD1 (5 bases). Sequencing used naive CD4+ T cells from PBMCs. Sample subset: CD45RA+ positively selected. The CDR3 DNA follows: TGTGCCACCAAGGGTACAGGAAACAATTCACCCCTCCACTTT. Its protein is CATKGTGNNSPLHF.